This T cell receptor beta chain was identified in a study of PD-L1 blockade in urothelial cancer. Study information: In the patient group, about 85% of the roughly 29 were males with bladder-origin urothelial cancer. Analysis of the blood was performed 3 weeks (second dose) and 6 weeks after treatment start. Findings and limits, study-wide: Better survival was predicted when blood TCR clonality before treatment fell below the median.

J was trimmed by 5 bases and V by 0 bases; bases with no gene match: 4. The germline V gene has CDR1 LNHDA and CDR2 SQIVND (reference sequence). The CDR3 is made up of 16 amino acids. Spike-ins of synthetic TCR analog templates went into each PCR. Clones were read by immunoSEQ multiplex PCR, and TCRdb kept only the in-frame ones, dropping some. Of tens of thousands of clones listed, approximately 89% were seen once; the top ten hold less than 4%. On this clone itself: The antigen remains undetermined.

This specimen consisted of PBMCs, obtained around atezolizumab (anti-PD-L1) treatment. The sequence came from a man over 45 with urothelial cancer. This chain connects TRBV19 to TRBJ1-4; 9 nucleotides agree with TRBD1. The DNA for the CDR3 is TGTGCCAGTAGTATAGAAGTTGGGACAGGGAATGAAAAACTGTTTTTT. Encoded protein: CASSIEVGTGNEKLFF. Looking up the rest from reference TRBV19 and TRBJ1-4 gives the full variable domain: DGGITQSPKYLFRKEGQNVTLSCEQNLNHDAMYWYRQDPGQGLRLIYYSQIVNDFQKGDIAEGYSVSREKKESFPLTVTSAQKNPTAFYLCASSIEVGTGNEKLFFGSGTQLSVL.